A single sample gave rise to the 3 T cell receptor beta chains below, sequenced in a study of shared T cell receptors in the human thymus. Generated by immunoSEQ multiplex PCR, the TCRdb table keeps only in-frame clones and is missing some. The sample includes 700,000 to 750,000 clones, 70% to 90% of them seen just once. These sequences were also reported in another study, on human thymus T cells.

The specimen sequenced was thymocytes. All receptors derive from a girl less than two years old with a congenital heart defect.

This rearrangement joins TRBV13 to TRBJ2-5, with 7 bases identical to TRBD2. The CDR3 spans 15 residues. In germline, CDR1 is PRHDT, CDR2 FYEKMQ (reference sequence). The J segment lost 3 bases and the V segment lost 7 bases, leaving 11 bases of the junction unmatched. As DNA, the CDR3 is TGTGCCAGCATCACCACAGGACTAGATGAAGAGACCCAGTACTTC. Translating gives CASITTGLDEETQYF.

The chain uses TRBV28 and TRBJ1-5, with D perhaps TRBD1 (6 bases). Germline assignment: CDR1 MDHEN and CDR2 SYDVKM. CDR3 length equals 17 residues. V lost 6 bases to trimming and J lost 1 base, with 19 bases between them. The CDR3 region is CASRGAGASVSNQPQHF. CDR3 bases: TGTGCCAGCAGGGGTGCGGGGGCTAGCGTCAGCAATCAGCCCCAGCATTTT.

This clone appeared once. The chain combines TRBV7-2 with TRBJ2-7; the match to TRBD2 covers 16 bases. Trimming at V came to 5 bases and at J to 5 bases, leaving 9 bases not matched to a gene. The CDR3 runs 17 residues. Germline V lookup: CDR1 SGHTA, CDR2 FQGNSA. CDR3 nucleotides: TGTGCCAGCAGCCAAAGCGGGACTAGCGGGGGGGCCCACGAGCAGTACTTC. Protein product: CASSQSGTSGGAHEQYF.